Following are 30 T cell receptor delta chains from one sample sequenced in a study of γδ T cells in repeated Plasmodium falciparum infection. TCRdb reprocessed the multiplex PCR reads using CATT. The sample carries about 48,000 delta-chain clones, 1.5% to 2% recorded once. Gammadelta T cells were flow-sorted from PBMC into Vgamma9/Vdelta2+ and Vdelta2-negative populations for bulk analysis. The sample was gamma-delta T cells from blood. The source is a pool of human donors (malaria-infected and uninfected, not separated).

Worth noting for this clone: TCRdb records a much larger clone's protein for this DNA, with a difference at residue 7 that likely arises from a read error; the protein given is the translation of the DNA. The chain is built from TRDV1 and TRDJ1, with TRDD3 identical over 9 bases. The J gene, missing from TCRdb, was assigned here through DNA to germline matching. V was pared by 2 bases and J by 0 bases, with 13 bases of the junction left unmatched. The CDR3 loop spans 19 amino acids. Per germline, CDR1 TSWWSYY and CDR2 QGS. CDR3: CALGEKVILGEIYTDKLIF. CDR3 nucleotide sequence: TGTGCTCTTGGGGAAAAGGTGATACTGGGGGAGATATACACCGATAAACTCATCTTT.

This clone was picked up many times. The protein that TCRdb holds for this DNA derives from a much larger clone and differs from the translated DNA at residue 2, which likely indicates a read error; the protein shown here is translated from the DNA. The J gene is TRDJ1, the V gene TRDV2; the D is unclear. The J gene, not given by TCRdb, was assigned here from a germline match of the nucleotide sequence. This CDR3 region has 12 residues. Per germline, CDR1 GEAIGNYY and CDR2 EKD. CDR3 loop: CSCGTCTDKLIF. CDR3 coding DNA: TGTTCCTGTGGGACCTGTACCGATAAACTCATCTTT.

In its sample, this clone was seen many times. TCRdb shows a much larger clone's protein in place of this DNA's translation, and the two differ at residue 6, likely through a read error; the protein shown is translated from the DNA. The V call is TRDV1, the J call TRDJ1; D is unresolved. Germline CDR1 reads TSWWSYY; CDR2 reads QGS. This CDR3 has 18 residues. The V end lost 5 bases, the J end lost 1 base, and 23 bases lay between the germline ends. In DNA, the CDR3 is TGTGCTCTTGGGTTCGCCTCCGTACATACTTATATCACCGATAAACTCATCTTT. It specifies CALGFASVHTYITDKLIF.

This clone was counted at least ten times. The rearrangement links TRDV3 to TRDJ1; 9 bases line up with TRDD3. Germline CDR1 is TVYSNPD and CDR2 is GDNSRS (reference sequence). The CDR3 runs to 17 residues. The ends lost 2 bases at V and 3 bases at J; junction bases unmatched: 16. The CDR3: CAFLVPYGDTRSDKLIF. The CDR3 DNA reads as TGTGCCTTTTTAGTTCCCTACGGGGATACGCGATCCGATAAACTCATCTTT. The complete variable domain, with remaining parts taken from reference TRDV3 and TRDJ1, reads CDKVTQSSPDQTVASGSEVVLLCTYDTVYSNPDLFWYRIRPDYSFQFVFYGDNSRSEGADFTQGRFSVKHILTQKAFHLVISPVRTEDSATYYCAFLVPYGDTRSDKLIFGKGTRVTVEP.

Turning to this clone: For this DNA, TCRdb reports the protein of a much larger clone, which diverges at residue 5, most likely from a read error; the protein presented here is translated directly from the DNA. The chain uses TRDV2 and TRDJ1, with 8 bases aligning to TRDD3. CDR3 length: 18 residues. Germline V gene sequence: CDR1 GEAIGNYY, CDR2 EKD. V lost 5 bases, J lost 1 base, and 17 bases stayed unmatched. The CDR3 DNA sequence: TGTGCCTGTGTGAGGTTAAGTACTGGGGGCTTCCGCACCGATAAACTCATCTTT. This translates into CACVRLSTGGFRTDKLIF.

Worth noting for this clone: This DNA's translation differs at residue 4 from TCRdb's protein, which comes from a much larger clone; a read error is likely, and the protein shown is translated from the DNA. The chain recombines TRDV1 with TRDJ1; tentative D call: TRDD3 (5 bases). Since TCRdb gives no J gene, matching the DNA to germline was used here to assign it. The CDR3 has 16 amino acids. The germline gives CDR1 TSWWSYY, CDR2 QGS. The CDR3 protein is CALREEIPSYTDKLIF. In nucleotides, the CDR3 is TGTGCTCTTAGGGAGGAGATACCCTCGTACACCGATAAACTCATCTTT.

There are many counts of this clone. This sequence joins TRDV1 and TRDJ1, with 10 positions matching TRDD3. V trimming: 3 bases; J trimming: 10 bases; junction bases outside the gene matches: 20. Per the germline V gene, CDR1 is TSWWSYY and CDR2 is QGS. The CDR3 runs 18 residues. CDR3: CALGDLYAPKLGDPGLIF. CDR3 DNA sequence: TGTGCTCTTGGGGACCTCTACGCTCCCAAACTGGGGGATCCCGGACTCATCTTT.

There are a few counts of this clone. For this DNA, TCRdb reports the protein of a much larger clone, which diverges at residue 6, most likely from a read error; the protein presented here is translated directly from the DNA. V and J are TRDV1 and TRDJ1, with D possibly being TRDD2 or TRDD3 (8 bases each). No J gene is reported in TCRdb; it was inferred here by comparing the DNA with germline. Germline CDR1 and CDR2: TSWWSYY and QGS. This CDR3 is built from 26 residues. V dropped 1 base and J dropped 0 bases, with 42 bases sitting between them. Here the CDR3 DNA reads TGTGCTCTTGGGGAACCAGATTGGTTGGGGAACTTCCTACGTACTGGGGGGACTCGGTACACCGATAAACTCATCTTT. It is translated as CALGEPDWLGNFLRTGGTRYTDKLIF.

This clone was detected ten times or more. The translation of this DNA and the TCRdb protein of a much larger clone differ at residue 9, probably owing to a read error; the protein shown here is translated from the DNA. This chain uses TRDV2 with TRDJ1; no definite D call. TCRdb is silent on the J gene; assignment here came from matching the DNA to germline. V gave up 0 bases and J gave up 0 bases, with 10 bases separating them. Germline lookup yields CDR1 GEAIGNYY and CDR2 EKD. The CDR3 runs to 15 residues. The CDR3 protein is CACDTVSPHTDKLIF. The CDR3 coding sequence is TGTGCCTGTGACACCGTAAGCCCGCACACCGATAAACTCATCTTT.

Regarding this clone: A far larger clone is one nucleotide away, so this likely arose from a read error. The sample contains more than one DNA sequence encoding this CDR3. The chain recombines TRDV1 with TRDJ1, with D tentatively TRDD2 or TRDD3 (5 bases each). No J gene is reported in TCRdb; it was inferred here by comparing the DNA with germline. V was shortened by 0 bases and J by 0 bases, with 32 bases between the two germline ends. Germline-derived CDR1 and CDR2 are TSWWSYY and QGS. The CDR3 has 23 amino acids. This CDR3 is CALGELNSFGGDTPLMDTDKLIF. CDR3 nucleotide sequence: TGTGCTCTTGGGGAACTAAACTCCTTCGGTGGAGATACCCCCCTCATGGACACCGATAAACTCATCTTT.

This clone showed up many times. The mismatch at residue 12 between this DNA's translation and the TCRdb protein of a much larger clone likely reflects a read error; the protein shown is translated from the DNA. This chain joins TRAV38-2/DV8 and TRDJ1, with TRDD3 matching over 10 bases. TCRdb supplies no J gene; here it was assigned by aligning the nucleotide sequence to germline. The CDR3 consists of 20 residues. Germline V gene sequence: CDR1 TSESDYY, CDR2 QEAYKQQN. The CDR3 loop is CAPMGLPDWGMCLYTDKLIF. For the CDR3, the DNA is TGTGCGCCCATGGGGCTCCCGGACTGGGGGATGTGCCTGTACACCGATAAACTCATCTTT.

This clone was counted at least ten times. This rearrangement joins TRDV2 to TRDJ1; TRDD3 agrees at 13 bases. TCRdb lists no J gene, so it was determined here by aligning the DNA to germline. After removal of 1 base from V and 0 bases from J, the junction contained 10 bases not matched to a gene. The CDR3 loop spans 19 amino acids. CDR1 and CDR2 (germline): GEAIGNYY, EKD. This CDR3 is CACDTLLGDTPEYTDKLIF. DNA for the CDR3: TGTGCCTGTGACACTTTACTGGGGGATACGCCGGAGTACACCGATAAACTCATCTTT.

Comment on this clone: This is likely an artifact of a read error, given a far larger clone one base away. In the same sample, other DNA sequences code for this CDR3. The chain uses TRDV1 and TRDJ1, with D perhaps matching TRDD3 (6 bases). TCRdb does not report a J gene; here it was assigned by matching the DNA to germline references. Per the germline V gene, CDR1 is TSWWSYY and CDR2 is QGS. This CDR3 is built from 24 residues. For the CDR3, the DNA is TGTGCTCTTGGTGAACTGATTCCCTACTATCAATTCGACTGGAGGATACAGGGCACCGATAAACTCATCTTT. It specifies CALGELIPYYQFDWRIQGTDKLIF.

To note about this clone: Since a far larger clone is one base different, this is likely a read error. Other DNA sequences in this sample translate to the same CDR3. For the V gene the call is TRDV1; the J gene has no call. This CDR3 is 16 amino acids long. CDR1 TSWWSYY and CDR2 QGS come from the germline V gene. The CDR3 sequence: CALGKGPAPYTDKLIF. The CDR3 nucleotides read TGTGCTCTTGGGAAAGGCCCTGCCCCGTACACCGATAAGCTCATCTTT.

The sample holds a few counts of this clone. This DNA's translation differs at residue 12 from TCRdb's protein, which comes from a much larger clone; a read error is likely, and the protein shown is translated from the DNA. The rearrangement joins TRDV1 to TRDJ1; the match to TRDD3 covers 10 bases. Germline CDR1 and CDR2: TSWWSYY and QGS. The CDR3 sequence is 17 residues long. V was pared by 1 base and J by 7 bases, with 12 bases of the junction left unmatched. CDR3 loop: CALGEHLRGDTRAKLIF. CDR3 bases: TGTGCTCTTGGGGAACACCTAAGGGGGGATACGCGGGCTAAACTCATCTTT.

About this clone: This likely came from a read error, as a far larger clone is one base away. Other DNA sequences in the sample encode the same CDR3. The V and J genes are TRDV1 and TRDJ1, with 12 bases aligning to TRDD3. The CDR3 is 23 residues long. Germline loops: CDR1 TSWWSYY, CDR2 QGS. The DNA of the CDR3 is TGCGCTCTTGGGGAACTCCATCACCTCACTGGGGGATACCCCTACTCCCCAACCGATAAACTCATCTTT. Amino acids: CALGELHHLTGGYPYSPTDKLIF.

The sample holds many counts of this clone. The genes are TRDV2 and TRDJ3; 9 bases agree with TRDD3. CDR3 size: 19 residues. J gave up 0 bases and V 0 bases, and 5 bases lay outside the gene matches. Germline values: CDR1 GEAIGNYY, CDR2 EKD. The CDR3: CACDTAGGSSSWDTRQMFF. CDR3 DNA sequence: TGTGCCTGTGACACCGCTGGGGGATCCAGCTCCTGGGACACCCGACAGATGTTTTTC.

This clone was seen a few times. TCRdb pairs this DNA with a much larger clone's protein that differs at residue 9, likely a read error; the protein shown was translated from the DNA. The chain employs TRDV1 and TRDJ1; 8 bases map to TRDD3. This CDR3 is built from 19 residues. V was clipped by 6 bases and J by 2 bases; unmatched bases: 20. Germline V gene lookup returns CDR1 TSWWSYY and CDR2 QGS. The CDR3 sequence: CALGPRVLKAGYGTDKLIF. Written as DNA, the CDR3 is TGTGCTCTTGGCCCGAGGGTCCTAAAGGCGGGATACGGGACCGATAAACTCATCTTT.

This clone was found a few times. TCRdb's protein, taken from a much larger clone, differs from this DNA's translation at residue 3, likely owing to a read error; the protein displayed comes from the DNA. This sequence joins TRDV1 and TRDJ1; tentative D call: TRDD3 (10 bases). TCRdb gives no J gene; it was assigned here by matching the DNA to germline. CDR1 and CDR2 from the germline V gene are TSWWSYY and QGS. The CDR3 is made up of 23 amino acids. CDR3 amino acids: CAPGEPPSYTKFGGGYTNNKLIF. The CDR3 coding sequence is TGTGCTCCTGGGGAACCGCCTTCCTACACGAAATTTGGTGGGGGATACACCAACAATAAACTCATCTTT.

A few counts support this clone. TCRdb assigns this DNA the protein of a much larger clone, which departs from its translation at residue 5; this likely reflects a read error, and the protein shown comes from translating the DNA. This rearrangement joins TRDV1 to TRDJ1, with TRDD3 identical over 12 bases. Because TCRdb records no J gene, it was assigned here through a match of the DNA to germline. Germline CDR1 TSWWSYY, CDR2 QGS. J lost 4 bases, V lost 5 bases, and 8 bases had no gene match. The CDR3 has 16 residues. The CDR3 region is CALGSNWGIHVDKLIF. DNA for the CDR3: TGTGCTCTTGGGAGTAACTGGGGGATACACGTCGATAAACTCATCTTT.

Concerning this clone itself: This probably arose from a read error, given a far larger clone one base away. The same CDR3 can be traced to other DNA sequences in this sample. The chain carries TRDV1 and TRDJ1; 9 bases align to TRDD3. TCRdb lists no J gene, so it was determined here by aligning the DNA to germline. The CDR3 extends over 23 amino acids. Germline V gives CDR1 TSWWSYY, CDR2 QGS. CDR3 sequence reads: CALGEHRNLRRNWGNPWTDKLIF. As DNA, the CDR3 is TGTGCTCTCGGGGAACACAGGAACCTACGCCGTAACTGGGGGAACCCGTGGACCGATAAACTCATCTTT.

Only a few counts were recorded for this clone. V is TRDV1 and J is TRDJ1, with D perhaps TRDD3 (6 bases). The germline CDR1 and CDR2 sequences are TSWWSYY and QGS. The CDR3 length is 21 residues. Between the trimmed V and J ends, which lost 0 bases and 4 bases, there was a span of 30 bases. The CDR3 DNA sequence: TGTGCTCTTGGGGAACTTTCCTGTGACCATTCTGGGAGATACGCGTGCGATAAACTCATCTTT. Its protein is CALGELSCDHSGRYACDKLIF.

This clone was seen a few times. A read error likely explains why the TCRdb protein, taken from a much larger clone, differs from this DNA's translation at residue 9; the protein shown is translated from the DNA. J is TRDJ1 and V is TRDV1; the match to TRDD3 covers 13 bases. The J gene, left out of TCRdb, was set here by checking the DNA against germline. The CDR3 spans 24 residues. Per germline, CDR1 TSWWSYY and CDR2 QGS. With V trimmed by 1 base and J by 0 bases, 23 bases remained unmatched. DNA of the CDR3: TGTGCTCTTGGGGAACGACCTACCTTGCTAACTGGGGGATACGCTGCCGGGTACACCGATAAACTCATCTTT. Protein sequence: CALGERPTLLTGGYAAGYTDKLIF.

This clone was picked up a small number of times. The TCRdb record carries a much larger clone's protein, which differs from this DNA's translation at residue 15; a read error is the likely cause, and the protein listed here is the DNA translation. CDR3 loop: CALGGTYGGPTDKLTF. The DNA of the CDR3 is TGTGCTCTTGGGGGTACCTACGGGGGGCCCACCGATAAACTCACCTTT. The V gene is listed as TRDV1; no J gene was called; TRDD3, the D gene given by the table, was not confirmed from the DNA. CDR3 length: 16 amino acids. Germline loops: CDR1 TSWWSYY, CDR2 QGS.

A note on this clone: Since a far larger clone is one base different, this is likely a read error. Other DNA sequences within the sample encode an identical CDR3. The V gene is TRDV2, the J gene TRDJ1; TRDD3 matches at 10 bases. No J gene was available from TCRdb, and it was assigned here by a germline match of the DNA. The CDR3 contains 19 residues. With V trimmed by 1 base and J by 0 bases, 13 bases remained unmatched. Germline CDR1 and CDR2: GEAIGNYY and EKD. As DNA, the CDR3 is TGTGCCTGTGACACTCTACGATTGGGGGATACAGGTCACACCGATAAACTCATCTTT. It encodes CACDTLRLGDTGHTDKLIF.

This clone has ten or more counts. The chain combines TRDV2 with TRDJ1; TRDD3 agrees at 9 bases. The CDR3 is 15 amino acids. Germline CDR1 GEAIGNYY, CDR2 EKD. After removal of 5 bases from V and 3 bases from J, the junction contained 9 bases not matched to a gene. CDR3 loop: CACVPLGDIADKLIF. For the CDR3, the DNA is TGTGCCTGTGTCCCCTTGGGGGATATCGCCGATAAACTCATCTTT.

The rearrangement links TRDV1 to TRDJ1, with 7 bases lining up with TRDD3. The V gene end was trimmed by 0 bases and the J gene end by 5 bases; junction bases not matched to a gene: 12. CDR3 length: 17 residues. The germline V gene encodes CDR1 TSWWSYY and CDR2 QGS. Here the CDR3 DNA reads TGTGCTCTTGGGGAACTTCCAACGGGGGATGGAGCGGATAAACTCATCTTT. This codes for CALGELPTGDGADKLIF.

This clone was detected once. This chain links TRDV1 with TRDJ1; D is undetermined. The J gene, missing from TCRdb, was assigned here through DNA to germline matching. The length of the CDR3 is 20 residues. V gave up 2 bases and J gave up 1 base, with 26 bases separating them. Germline CDR1 is TSWWSYY and CDR2 is QGS. The CDR3 spells CALGEVIGFMGDPFTDKLIF. CDR3 coding DNA: TGTGCTCTTGGGGAAGTAATCGGATTCATGGGAGATCCATTCACCGATAAACTCATCTTT.

Of note for this clone: The mismatch at residue 5 between this DNA's translation and the TCRdb protein of a much larger clone likely reflects a read error; the protein shown is translated from the DNA. J is TRDJ1 and V is TRDV1; the match to TRDD3 covers 7 bases. The J gene is not listed in TCRdb, so it was assigned here from a DNA match to germline. Germline-derived CDR1 and CDR2 are TSWWSYY and QGS. The CDR3 runs to 17 residues. V lost 4 bases and J lost 5; bases outside the gene matches: 16. CDR3 residues: CALGGYSLGYYRDKLIF. Written as DNA, the CDR3 is TGTGCTCTTGGGGGATACAGCCTGGGATACTACCGGGATAAACTCATCTTT.

This clone qualifies as medium-sized. No DNA is shown, since the ends of the CDR3 on it are uncertain; the CDR3 is the one TCRdb lists. The sample carries other DNA sequences with the same CDR3. This chain uses TRDV1 with TRDJ1; the DNA was not used to check the table's D call, TRDD3. The V gene's germline CDR1 is TSWWSYY and CDR2 QGS. The CDR3 extends over 20 residues, inclusive of both ends. Here the CDR3 reads CALGEKGLPVFWGTTIKLIF.